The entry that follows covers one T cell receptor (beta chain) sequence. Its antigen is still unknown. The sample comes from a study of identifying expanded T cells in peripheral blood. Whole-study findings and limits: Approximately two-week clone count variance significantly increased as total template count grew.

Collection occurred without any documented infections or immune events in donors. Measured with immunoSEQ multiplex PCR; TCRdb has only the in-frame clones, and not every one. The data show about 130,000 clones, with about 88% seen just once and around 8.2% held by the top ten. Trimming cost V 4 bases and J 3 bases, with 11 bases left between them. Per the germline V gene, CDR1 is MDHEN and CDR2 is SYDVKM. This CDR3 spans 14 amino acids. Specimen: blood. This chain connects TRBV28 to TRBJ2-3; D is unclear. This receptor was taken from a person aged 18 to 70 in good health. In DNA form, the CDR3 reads TGTGCCAGCAGTTGGGCCAGTGGGACAGATACGCAGTATTTT. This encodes CASSWASGTDTQYF.